This is a list of T cell receptor beta chains from one sample in a study of T cell changes during pregnancy in multiple sclerosis. TCRdb's table, derived via immunoSEQ multiplex PCR, lists solely in-frame clones and lacks some. Of under 50,000 clones listed, about 90% are singletons. Sequenced here: CD4+ T cells from peripheral blood mononuclear cells, sampled in the third trimester of pregnancy. Receptor source: a female donor with multiple sclerosis, enrolled in a pregnancy study. Both conserved end residues are part of each CDR3. The D gene is left open where the match is weak. Expanded clones get a size class; other rows say once, few or many, or leave the size out.

TRBD1 | - | TRBJ1-5 | TRBV28 | TGTGCCAGCAGTTCCCCCGGGACAGGGGGCGATCAGCCCCAGCATTTT | CASSSPGTGGDQPQHF
- | few | TRBJ1-4 | TRBV7-9 | TGTGCCAGCAGCTTAGAAGGACAGCTAAATGAAAAACTGTTTTTT | CASSLEGQLNEKLFF
- | - | TRBJ2-7 | TRBV28 | TGTGCCAGCATTCCAAGCCCCACACTAGTTCGCGAGCAGTACTTC | CASIPSPTLVREQYF
TRBD1 | - | TRBJ2-7 | TRBV11-3 | TGTGCCAGCAGCTCGACAGGGGACCACGAGCAGTACTTC | CASSSTGDHEQYF
- | - | TRBJ1-5 | TRBV27 | TGTGCCAGCAGGTCTAAGACAGGTACTAATCAGCCCCAGCATTTT | CASRSKTGTNQPQHF
TRBD2 | - | TRBJ2-1 | TRBV2 | TGTGCCAGCAGTCTCGGTAGCGGGAGAGGTGGGAATGAGCAGTTCTTC | CASSLGSGRGGNEQFF
TRBD1 | - | TRBJ1-5 | TRBV19 | TGTGCCAGTAGTGGGACAGGGGGAAATCAGCCCCAGCATTTT | CASSGTGGNQPQHF
- | - | TRBJ1-4 | TRBV28 | TGTGCCAGCAAAGGTGTACAGGTGGTGGGGAATGAAAAACTGTTTTTT | CASKGVQVVGNEKLFF
TRBD1 | - | TRBJ1-1 | TRBV2 | TGTGCCAGCAGTGACGGGACAGGGGCGAAGAACACTGAAGCTTTCTTT | CASSDGTGAKNTEAFF
TRBD1 | - | TRBJ1-3 | TRBV5-1 | TGCGCCAGCAGCTTGGCAGGACAGGGTGGAAACACCATATATTTT | CASSLAGQGGNTIYF
TRBD2 | few | TRBJ2-7 | TRBV5-1 | TGCGCCAGCAGCTTGTCTGTGGGAGGGCAGTACGAGCAGTACTTC | CASSLSVGGQYEQYF
TRBD2 | - | TRBJ2-2 | TRBV2 | TGTGCCAGCAGCGTTCCACGGGGGGGGGTCGGGGAGCTGTTTTTT | CASSVPRGGVGELFF
TRBD2 | - | TRBJ2-7 | TRBV10-3 | TGTGCCATCAGTGATTCTAGCGGGAGCACTACCTACGAGCAGTACTTC | CAISDSSGSTTYEQYF
- | - | TRBJ2-1 | TRBV5-1 | TGCGCCAGCAGTTATGGGCCCTCCTACAATGAGCAGTTCTTC | CASSYGPSYNEQFF
- | - | TRBJ1-3 | TRBV11-2 | TGTGCCAGCAGCTTGGGAGGGCCTGGAAACACCATATATTTT | CASSLGGPGNTIYF
TRBD1 | - | TRBJ2-2 | TRBV18 | TGTGCCAGCTCACGCCAGGACAGGCCTAACACCGGGGAGCTGTTTTTT | CASSRQDRPNTGELFF
- | - | TRBJ2-1 | TRBV11-2 | TGTGCCAGCAGCTTAGATCAGAGCGGCGGAAGGCGCTCCTACAATGAGCAGTTCTTC | CASSLDQSGGRRSYNEQFF
- | - | TRBJ2-5 | TRBV5-1 | TGCGCCAGCAGCTCGGGCTGGGGGGAACAAGAGACCCAGTACTTC | CASSSGWGEQETQYF
- | - | TRBJ2-7 | TRBV4-3 | TGCGCCAGCAGCCCTACCGGGAGTCCGATCTACGAGCAGTACTTC | CASSPTGSPIYEQYF
- | - | TRBJ2-2 | TRBV5-4 | TGTGCCAGCAGCTTCCCGACAACCGGGGGGAACACCGGGGAGCTGTTTTTT | CASSFPTTGGNTGELFF
- | - | TRBJ2-7 | TRBV12-5 | TGTGCTAGTGGTCCATCGGATGGGGGGGCCATCTACGAGCAGTACTTC | CASGPSDGGAIYEQYF
TRBD1 | - | TRBJ1-1 | TRBV6-1 | TGTGCCAGCAGTGAACTAGGGGGCGTCGCTGAAGCTTTCTTT | CASSELGGVAEAFF
- | - | TRBJ2-7 | TRBV28 | TGTGCCAGCAGTCCTAAGTGGGGGACTTCGAGCTCCTACGAGCAGTACTTC | CASSPKWGTSSSYEQYF
TRBD2 | - | TRBJ2-1 | TRBV7-2 | TGTGCCAGCAGCTTGACTAGCGGGAGAAATGAGCAGTTCTTC | CASSLTSGRNEQFF
TRBD2 | - | TRBJ2-3 | TRBV4-3 | TGCGCCAGCAGCCAAGAATCGGGGGGGGGCACAGATACGCAGTATTTT | CASSQESGGGTDTQYF
- | - | TRBJ1-5 | TRBV28 | TGTGCCAGCAGTTTCCTGGGAGGCAATCAGCCCCAGCATTTT | CASSFLGGNQPQHF
TRBD2 | - | TRBJ2-7 | TRBV19 | TGTGCCAGTAGTATGCGGCTAGCGGGACCCTACGAGCAGTACTTC | CASSMRLAGPYEQYF
- | - | TRBJ1-1 | TRBV10-2 | TGCGCCAGCAGACTAACACAGGGTGGGACTGAAGCTTTCTTT | CASRLTQGGTEAFF